Following are 25 T cell receptor beta chains from one sample sequenced in a study of T cells in localized non-small cell lung cancer. Data came from immunoSEQ multiplex PCR; TCRdb stores just in-frame clones and leaves some out. Among 25,000 to 30,000 clones listed, about 80% were seen once. Sequencing used peripheral blood mononuclear cells, obtained before any cancer treatment. These receptors all stem from a man between 40 and 75 years old with stage III lung adenocarcinoma.

V usage is TRBV6-1 and J usage is TRBJ2-6; D is possibly TRBD1 (7 bases). The V gene's germline CDR1 is MNHNS and CDR2 SASEGT. Between the trimmed V and J ends, which lost 11 bases and 4 bases, there was a span of 12 bases. The CDR3 is made up of 13 amino acids. CDR3 in DNA: TGTGCCTCAGGGGGGACCGGGGCCAACGTCCTGACTTTC. As protein: CASGGTGANVLTF.

This clone was counted a few times. This chain connects TRBV5-1 to TRBJ1-1; D unresolved. The CDR3 is 14 amino acids. Germline V gene sequence: CDR1 SGHRS, CDR2 YFSETQ. The germline V and J ends were trimmed by 0 bases and 4 bases, with 10 bases remaining between them. The CDR3 DNA reads TGCGCCAGCAGCTTGGGGTTCAGATCCACTGAAGCTTTCTTT. Its protein product is CASSLGFRSTEAFF.

This clone was seen a few times. The chain has TRBV5-4 and TRBJ2-5; D uncertain. The CDR3 consists of 15 residues. Trimming stripped 4 bases from V and 2 bases from J, with 15 bases between. Germline CDR1 and CDR2: SGHNT and YYREEE (reference sequence). CDR3 amino acids: CASSDISAGQETQYF. CDR3 nucleotides: TGTGCCAGCAGCGATATCTCCGCCGGACAAGAGACCCAGTACTTC.

This clone was seen only a few times. DNA of the CDR3: TGCGCCAGCAGCTTGGGACAGAATTCACCCCTCCACTTT. This sequence encodes CASSLGQNSPLHF. This chain connects TRBV5-1 to TRBJ1-6, with a tentative D call TRBD1 (5 bases). CDR1 SGHRS and CDR2 YFSETQ come from the germline V gene. The V end was cut by 0 bases, the J end by 7 bases, with 5 bases between. The CDR3 has 13 amino acids.

The chain carries TRBV11-2 and TRBJ1-2; unclear D gene. Deletions cut 0 bases from V and 2 bases from J, with 7 bases between. CDR3 length: 14 amino acids. Germline CDR1 SGHAT, CDR2 FQNNGV. The CDR3 coding sequence is TGTGCCAGCAGCTTAGATAAGAGGAACTATGGCTACACCTTC. Its translation is CASSLDKRNYGYTF.

CDR3: CASSLPAGKLFF. The CDR3 nucleotides read TGTGCCAGCAGTTTGCCCGCAGGGAAACTGTTTTTT. The chain combines TRBV27 with TRBJ1-4; D possibly corresponds to TRBD1 (5 bases). With 3 bases removed from V and 11 bases from J, the gap between germline ends came to 10 bases. The CDR3 has 12 amino acids. CDR1 is MNHEY, CDR2 SMNVEV, per germline (reference sequence).

The chain carries TRBV9 and TRBJ2-5; the D gene is possibly TRBD2 (6 bases). The CDR3 sequence is 13 residues long. CDR1 is SGDLS, CDR2 YYNGEE, per germline. Between the trimmed V and J ends, which lost 2 bases and 1 base, there was a span of 6 bases. CDR3 protein: CASSVSGQETQYF. In DNA, the CDR3 is TGTGCCAGCAGCGTTAGCGGCCAAGAGACCCAGTACTTC.

The chain employs TRBV4-1 and TRBJ1-1; a weak D match, TRBD1 (6 bases). V lost 4 bases and J lost 5, with 23 bases in between. The CDR3 is 17 amino acids. Germline values: CDR1 MGHRA, CDR2 YSYEKL. The CDR3 region is CASSRSTGQGRETEAFF. The CDR3 DNA follows: TGCGCCAGCAGCCGCTCAACCGGGCAGGGGCGTGAGACTGAAGCTTTCTTT.

The chain uses TRBV2 and TRBJ2-7; the match to TRBD1 covers 9 bases. J gave up 4 bases and V 4 bases, and 2 bases lay outside the gene matches. Germline assignment: CDR1 SNHLY and CDR2 FYNNEI. This CDR3 spans 13 amino acids. CDR3 in amino acids: CASSGQGEYEQYV. The DNA for the CDR3 is TGTGCCAGCAGTGGACAGGGGGAGTACGAGCAGTACGTC.

The chain links TRBV6-6 to TRBJ1-2; D is ambiguous. The CDR3 runs to 13 residues. Per germline, CDR1 MNHNY and CDR2 SVGAGI (reference sequence). The V end was cut by 5 bases, the J end by 3 bases, with 10 bases between. As DNA, the CDR3 is TGTGCCAGCAGTCCTGGGCTGTACTATGGCTACACCTTC. It encodes CASSPGLYYGYTF.

In its sample, this clone was seen a few times. This chain links TRBV7-3 with TRBJ2-3; the D gene is possibly TRBD2 (7 bases). The V end was cut by 8 bases, the J end by 8 bases, with 11 bases between. The CDR3 runs to 11 residues. Germline CDR1 reads SGHTA; CDR2 reads FQGTGA. This chain's CDR3 is CASGRGSTQYF. As DNA, the CDR3 is TGTGCCAGCGGGAGGGGGAGTACGCAGTATTTT.

The chain employs TRBV15 and TRBJ1-5; D gene unclear. The germline V gene encodes CDR1 LNHNV and CDR2 YYDKDF (reference sequence). This CDR3 contains 12 residues. Trimming removed 3 bases from V and 6 bases from J, with 6 bases in between. The CDR3 DNA is TGTGCCACCAGCAGGAACTTTCAGCCCCAGCATTTT. This encodes CATSRNFQPQHF.

This clone has just a few counts. This CDR3 reads CASSSGHQPQHF. The CDR3 nucleotides are TGTGCCAGCAGTTCAGGGCATCAGCCCCAGCATTTT. The chain combines TRBV6-6 with TRBJ1-5; tentatively, D is TRBD1 (5 bases). V lost 4 bases and J lost 5, with 6 bases in between. The CDR3 length is 12 residues. From germline, CDR1 is MNHNY and CDR2 SVGAGI (reference sequence).

The chain carries TRBV25-1 and TRBJ1-5, with unresolved D. The CDR3 has 13 amino acids. From germline, CDR1 is MGHDK and CDR2 SYGVNS. V lost 6 bases to trimming and J lost 4 bases, with 10 bases between them. CDR3: CASSPDGNQPQHF. The DNA of the CDR3 is TGTGCCAGCAGCCCGGACGGGAATCAGCCCCAGCATTTT.

The CDR3 loop reads CASSYFVLTDTQYF. DNA for the CDR3: TGTGCCAGCAGTTACTTCGTCTTAACAGATACGCAGTATTTT. This rearrangement joins TRBV6-6 to TRBJ2-3, with D unresolved. With 1 base removed from V and 3 bases from J, the gap between germline ends came to 8 bases. The CDR3 has 14 residues. The germline CDR1 and CDR2 sequences are MNHNY and SVGAGI (reference sequence).

This chain links TRBV10-1 with TRBJ2-2, with D perhaps matching TRBD1 (6 bases). The CDR3 length is 13 residues. The germline V and J ends were trimmed by 6 bases and 8 bases, with 13 bases remaining between them. Germline assignment: CDR1 WNHNN and CDR2 SYGVQD (reference sequence). DNA for the CDR3: TGCGCCAGCAGACCAGGGGCGCGAGGGGAGCTGTTTTTT. Translated: CASRPGARGELFF.

This rearrangement joins TRBV28 to TRBJ1-1; D might be TRBD1 (6 bases). V shed 7 bases and J shed 6 bases, with 21 bases lying between them. Germline loops: CDR1 MDHEN, CDR2 SYDVKM. CDR3 length: 15 residues. CDR3 sequence: CASILWGGLYPEAFF. The CDR3 DNA reads TGTGCCAGCATACTCTGGGGGGGGCTATACCCTGAAGCTTTCTTT. The full variable domain, with the rest looked up from reference TRBV28 and TRBJ1-1, is DVKVTQSSRYLVKRTGEKVFLECVQDMDHENMFWYRQDPGLGLRLIYFSYDVKMKEKGDIPEGYSVSREKKERFSLILESASTNQTSMYLCASILWGGLYPEAFFGQGTRLTVV.

This chain joins TRBV5-1 and TRBJ2-7, with 10 bases aligning to TRBD1. The ends lost 5 bases at V and 2 bases at J; junction bases unmatched: 4. The CDR3 extends over 14 amino acids. The germline V gene has CDR1 SGHRS and CDR2 YFSETQ. CDR3 sequence (DNA): TGCGCCAGCAGTCTAGGACAGGGGGCCTACGAGCAGTACTTC. It is translated as CASSLGQGAYEQYF.

The genes are TRBV7-9 and TRBJ2-4; weak D call: TRBD2 (6 bases). Germline assignment: CDR1 SEHNR and CDR2 FQNEAQ (reference sequence). CDR3 length equals 16 residues. V lost 8 bases and J lost 2, with 19 bases in between. DNA for the CDR3: TGTGCCAGCTCTACCTGGGGGGACTCTTCCAAAAACATTCAGTACTTC. Translation: CASSTWGDSSKNIQYF.

V gene TRBV28 combines with J gene TRBJ1-4; D unclear. The CDR3 runs 14 residues. In germline, CDR1 is MDHEN, CDR2 SYDVKM. Trimming pared 3 bases from V and 6 bases from J, leaving 11 bases between. The CDR3 nucleotides are TGTGCCAGCAGTTTCCGCACTGGGGATGAAAAACTGTTTTTT. Amino acid sequence: CASSFRTGDEKLFF.

This chain joins TRBV5-1 and TRBJ1-2, with no clear D. The CDR3 length is 14 residues. Germline lookup yields CDR1 SGHRS and CDR2 YFSETQ. The V gene lost 5 bases and the J gene lost 0 bases, with 11 bases spanning the gap. The CDR3 nucleotides read TGCGCCAGCAGTGGTGGCAGTACTAACTATGGCTACACCTTC. Translation: CASSGGSTNYGYTF.

The gene calls are TRBV10-3 and TRBJ2-3, with a tentative D call TRBD2 (5 bases). The CDR3 has 13 residues. V was pared by 10 bases and J by 5 bases, with 16 bases between. The germline gives CDR1 ENHRY, CDR2 SYGVKD. CDR3 loop: CATVEGEGDTQYF. The CDR3 bases are TGTGCCACCGTCGAGGGAGAAGGAGATACGCAGTATTTT.

This sequence joins TRBV5-1 and TRBJ1-6; D ambiguous. The CDR3 has 14 amino acids. Trimming removed 0 bases at V and 4 bases at J, with 5 bases between. Germline loops: CDR1 SGHRS, CDR2 YFSETQ. CDR3 coding DNA: TGCGCCAGCAGCTTGGGGGAATATAATTCACCCCTCCACTTT. Translated, it gives CASSLGEYNSPLHF.

V usage is TRBV6-1 and J usage is TRBJ2-7; TRBD1 matches 11 bases. The V segment lost 6 bases and the J segment 3 bases; nucleotides outside the gene matches: 7. In germline, CDR1 is MNHNS, CDR2 SASEGT. The CDR3 runs 15 residues. CDR3 protein: CASRLDRGRIYEQYV. As DNA, the CDR3 is TGTGCCAGCAGACTGGACAGGGGGCGGATCTACGAGCAGTACGTC.

This clone turned up a few times. The V gene is TRBV6-1, the J gene TRBJ2-5; 11 nucleotides agree with TRBD1. Germline CDR1 reads MNHNS; CDR2 reads SASEGT. The junction had 7 bases not matched to a gene; V was cut back by 1 base and J by 9 bases. The CDR3 consists of 15 residues. The CDR3 spells CASSEGGQGVMSQYF. DNA for the CDR3: TGTGCCAGCAGTGAAGGGGGACAGGGGGTGATGTCCCAGTACTTC.